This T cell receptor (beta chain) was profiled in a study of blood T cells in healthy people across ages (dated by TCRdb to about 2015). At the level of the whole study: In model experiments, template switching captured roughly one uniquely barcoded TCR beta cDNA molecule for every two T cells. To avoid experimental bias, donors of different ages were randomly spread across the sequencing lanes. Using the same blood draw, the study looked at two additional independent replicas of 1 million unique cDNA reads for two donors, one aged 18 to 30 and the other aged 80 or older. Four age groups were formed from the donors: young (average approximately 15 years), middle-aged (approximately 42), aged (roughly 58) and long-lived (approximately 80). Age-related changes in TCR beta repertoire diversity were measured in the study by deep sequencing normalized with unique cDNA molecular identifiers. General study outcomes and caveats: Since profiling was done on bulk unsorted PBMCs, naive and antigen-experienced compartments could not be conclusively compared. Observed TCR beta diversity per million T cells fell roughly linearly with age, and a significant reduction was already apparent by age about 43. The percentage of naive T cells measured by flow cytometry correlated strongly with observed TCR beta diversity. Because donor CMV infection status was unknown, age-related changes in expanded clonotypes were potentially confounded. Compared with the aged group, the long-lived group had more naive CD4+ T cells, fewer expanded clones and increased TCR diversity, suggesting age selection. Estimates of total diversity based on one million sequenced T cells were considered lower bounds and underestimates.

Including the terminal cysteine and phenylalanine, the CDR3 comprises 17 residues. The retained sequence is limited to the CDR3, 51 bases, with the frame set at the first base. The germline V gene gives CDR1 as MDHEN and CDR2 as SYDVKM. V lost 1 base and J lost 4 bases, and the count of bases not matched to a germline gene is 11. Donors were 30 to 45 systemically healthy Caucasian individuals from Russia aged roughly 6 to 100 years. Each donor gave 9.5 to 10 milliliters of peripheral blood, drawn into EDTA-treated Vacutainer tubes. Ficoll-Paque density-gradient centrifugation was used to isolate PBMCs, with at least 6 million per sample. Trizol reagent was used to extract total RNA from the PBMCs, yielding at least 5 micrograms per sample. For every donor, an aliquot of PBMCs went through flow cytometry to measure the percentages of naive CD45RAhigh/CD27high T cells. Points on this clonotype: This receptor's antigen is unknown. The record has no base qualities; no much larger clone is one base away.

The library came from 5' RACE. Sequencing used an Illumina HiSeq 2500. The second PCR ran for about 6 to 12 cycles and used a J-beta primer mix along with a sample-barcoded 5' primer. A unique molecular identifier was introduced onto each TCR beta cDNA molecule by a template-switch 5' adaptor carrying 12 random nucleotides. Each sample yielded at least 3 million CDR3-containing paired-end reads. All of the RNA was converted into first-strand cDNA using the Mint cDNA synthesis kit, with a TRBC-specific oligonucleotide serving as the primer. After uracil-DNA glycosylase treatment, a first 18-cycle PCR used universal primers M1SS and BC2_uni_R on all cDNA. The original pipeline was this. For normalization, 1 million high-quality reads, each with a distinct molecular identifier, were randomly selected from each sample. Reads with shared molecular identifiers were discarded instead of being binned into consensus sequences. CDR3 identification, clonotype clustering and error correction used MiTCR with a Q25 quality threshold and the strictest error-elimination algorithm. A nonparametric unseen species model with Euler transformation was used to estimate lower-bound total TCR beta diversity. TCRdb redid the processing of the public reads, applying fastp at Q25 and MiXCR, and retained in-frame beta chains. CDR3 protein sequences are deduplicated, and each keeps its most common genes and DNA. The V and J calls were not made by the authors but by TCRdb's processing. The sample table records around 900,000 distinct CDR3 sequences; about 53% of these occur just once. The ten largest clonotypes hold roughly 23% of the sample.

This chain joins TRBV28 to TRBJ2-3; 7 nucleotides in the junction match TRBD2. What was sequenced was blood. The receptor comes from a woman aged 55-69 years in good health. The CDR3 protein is CASSLSLGRDHADTQYF. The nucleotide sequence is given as TGTGCCAGCAGTTTATCCTTGGGGAGGGATCACGCAGATACGCAGTATTTT.